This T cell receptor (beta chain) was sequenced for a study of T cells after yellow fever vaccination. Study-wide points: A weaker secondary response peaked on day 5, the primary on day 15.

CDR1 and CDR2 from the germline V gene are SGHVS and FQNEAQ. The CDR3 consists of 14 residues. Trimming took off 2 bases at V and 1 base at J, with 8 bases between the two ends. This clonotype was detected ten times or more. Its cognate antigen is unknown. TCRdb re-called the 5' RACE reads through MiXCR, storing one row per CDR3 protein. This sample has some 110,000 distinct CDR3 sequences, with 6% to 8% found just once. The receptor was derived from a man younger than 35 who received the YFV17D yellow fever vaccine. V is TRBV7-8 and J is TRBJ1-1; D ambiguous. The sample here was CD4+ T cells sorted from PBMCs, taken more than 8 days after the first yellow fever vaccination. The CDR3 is CASSLFPGNTEAFF. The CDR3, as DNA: TGTGCCAGCAGCTTATTCCCAGGGAACACTGAAGCTTTCTTT.